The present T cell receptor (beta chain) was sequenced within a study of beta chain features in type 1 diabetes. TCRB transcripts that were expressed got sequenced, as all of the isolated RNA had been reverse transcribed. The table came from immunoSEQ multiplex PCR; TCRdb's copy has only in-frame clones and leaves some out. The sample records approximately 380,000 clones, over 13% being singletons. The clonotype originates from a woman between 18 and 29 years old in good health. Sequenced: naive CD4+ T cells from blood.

The DNA of the CDR3 is TGTGCCAGCAGTAACTCAGGGTTATCTGGGGCCAACGTCCTGACTTTC. The encoded protein is CASSNSGLSGANVLTF. This rearrangement joins TRBV2 to TRBJ2-6; a weak D match, TRBD1 (5 bases). Germline loops: CDR1 SNHLY, CDR2 FYNNEI. V was shortened by 5 bases and J by 1 base, with 12 bases between the two germline ends. The CDR3 sequence is 16 residues long.